The entry below describes one TCR beta chain. These data originate in a study of blood T cell repertoires in COVID-19. At the level of the study: COVID-19 samples, acute and convalescent, were from the United States, Italy and Spain.

The table came from immunoSEQ multiplex PCR; TCRdb's copy has only in-frame clones and leaves some out. Here the sample spans around 150,000 clones, more than 75% being singletons. All enrollees were roughly 18 to 95 years old and from 24 US areas. Looked up from germline, CDR1 is GTSNPN and CDR2 is SVGIG (reference sequence). Trimming took 0 bases from V and 0 from J, leaving 18 bases between them. The CDR3 is 18 amino acids. The gene calls are TRBV30 and TRBJ1-5; the D gene is possibly TRBD1 (6 bases). The specimen was PBMCs or T cells enriched from blood (not recorded which). This TCR came from a man between 35 and 55 years old who had recovered from COVID-19. CDR3 nucleotide sequence: TGTGCCTGGAGTGTAGACAGGAGTGGGGACTATAGCAATCAGCCCCAGCATTTT. As protein: CAWSVDRSGDYSNQPQHF.